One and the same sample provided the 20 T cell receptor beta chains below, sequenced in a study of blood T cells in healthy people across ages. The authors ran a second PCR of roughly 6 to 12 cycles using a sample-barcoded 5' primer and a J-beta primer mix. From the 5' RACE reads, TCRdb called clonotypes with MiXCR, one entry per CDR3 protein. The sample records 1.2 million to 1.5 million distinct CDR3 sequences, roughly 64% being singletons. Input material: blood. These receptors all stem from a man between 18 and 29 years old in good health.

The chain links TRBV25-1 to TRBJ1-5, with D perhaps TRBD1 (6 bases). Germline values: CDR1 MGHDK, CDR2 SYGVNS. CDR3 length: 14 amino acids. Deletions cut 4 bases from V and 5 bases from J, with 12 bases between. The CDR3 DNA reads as TGTGCCAGCAGTGTGGGGGCTAGGGATCAGCCCCAGCATTTT. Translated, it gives CASSVGARDQPQHF.

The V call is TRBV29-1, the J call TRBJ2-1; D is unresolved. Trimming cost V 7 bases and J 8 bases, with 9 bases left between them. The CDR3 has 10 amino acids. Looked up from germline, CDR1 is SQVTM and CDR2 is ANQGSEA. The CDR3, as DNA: TGCAGCGCGGTAATCGATGAGCAGTTCTTC. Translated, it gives CSAVIDEQFF.

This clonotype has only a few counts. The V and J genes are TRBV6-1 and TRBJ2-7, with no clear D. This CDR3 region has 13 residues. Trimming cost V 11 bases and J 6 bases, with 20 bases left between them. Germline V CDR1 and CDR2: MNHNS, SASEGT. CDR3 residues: CASQSSMGPEQYF. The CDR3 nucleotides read TGTGCCTCCCAGAGTAGTATGGGCCCCGAGCAGTACTTC.

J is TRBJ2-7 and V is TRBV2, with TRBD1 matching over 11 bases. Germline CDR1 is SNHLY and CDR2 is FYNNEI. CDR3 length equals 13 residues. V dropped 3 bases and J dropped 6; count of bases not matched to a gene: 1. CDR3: CASSEGTGGEQYF. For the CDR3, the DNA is TGTGCCAGCAGTGAGGGGACAGGGGGCGAGCAGTACTTC.

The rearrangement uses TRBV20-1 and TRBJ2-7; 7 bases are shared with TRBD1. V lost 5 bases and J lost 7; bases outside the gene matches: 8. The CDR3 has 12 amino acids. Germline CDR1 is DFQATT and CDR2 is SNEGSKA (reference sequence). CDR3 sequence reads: CSARQGSNEQYF. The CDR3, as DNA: TGCAGTGCTCGACAGGGTAGCAATGAGCAGTACTTC.

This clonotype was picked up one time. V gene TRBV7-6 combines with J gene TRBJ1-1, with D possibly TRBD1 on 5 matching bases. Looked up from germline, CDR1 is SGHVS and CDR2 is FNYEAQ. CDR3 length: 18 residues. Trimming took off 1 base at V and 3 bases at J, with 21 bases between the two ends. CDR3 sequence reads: CASSLVFGDDLSYTEAFF. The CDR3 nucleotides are TGTGCCAGCAGCTTAGTCTTCGGGGACGATCTTTCGTACACTGAAGCTTTCTTT.

The CDR3 here is CASSLARNSGYYEQYF. The CDR3 nucleotides are TGTGCCAGCAGCTTAGCGCGCAATTCAGGATACTACGAGCAGTACTTC. The chain couples TRBV7-2 to TRBJ2-7; D gene unclear. This CDR3 spans 16 amino acids. The germline gives CDR1 SGHTA, CDR2 FQGNSA. V was trimmed by 0 bases and J by 3 bases, leaving 15 bases between them.

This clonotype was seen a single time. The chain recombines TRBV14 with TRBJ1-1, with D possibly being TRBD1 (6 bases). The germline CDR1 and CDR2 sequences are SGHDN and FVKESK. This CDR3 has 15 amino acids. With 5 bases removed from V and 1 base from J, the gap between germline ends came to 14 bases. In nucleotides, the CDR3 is TGTGCCAGCAGCACCTACAGGGATCAGAACACTGAAGCTTTCTTT. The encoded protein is CASSTYRDQNTEAFF.

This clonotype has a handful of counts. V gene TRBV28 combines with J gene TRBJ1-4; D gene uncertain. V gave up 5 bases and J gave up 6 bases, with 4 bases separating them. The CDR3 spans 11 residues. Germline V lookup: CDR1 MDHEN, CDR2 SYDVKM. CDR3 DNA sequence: TGTGCCAGCAGTCCCTATGAAAAACTGTTTTTT. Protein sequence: CASSPYEKLFF.

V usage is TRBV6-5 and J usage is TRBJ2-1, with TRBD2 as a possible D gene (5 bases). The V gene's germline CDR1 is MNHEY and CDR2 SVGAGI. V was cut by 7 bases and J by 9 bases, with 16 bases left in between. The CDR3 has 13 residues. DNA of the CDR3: TGTGCCAGCACTAACTCCCCAGGAGGTGAGCAGTTCTTC. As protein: CASTNSPGGEQFF.

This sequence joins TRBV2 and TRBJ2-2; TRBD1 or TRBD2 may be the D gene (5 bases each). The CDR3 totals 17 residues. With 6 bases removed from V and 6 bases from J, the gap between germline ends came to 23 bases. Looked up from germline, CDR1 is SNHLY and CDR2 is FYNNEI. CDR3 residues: CASSGNIQAGSAGELFF. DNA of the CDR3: TGTGCCAGCAGCGGAAATATACAGGCAGGGAGCGCCGGGGAGCTGTTTTTT.

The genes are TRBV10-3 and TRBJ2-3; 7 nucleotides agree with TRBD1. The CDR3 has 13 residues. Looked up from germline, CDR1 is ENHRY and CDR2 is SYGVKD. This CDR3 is CASAPGGTDTQYF. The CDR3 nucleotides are TGTGCGTCTGCGCCAGGGGGTACAGATACGCAGTATTTT.

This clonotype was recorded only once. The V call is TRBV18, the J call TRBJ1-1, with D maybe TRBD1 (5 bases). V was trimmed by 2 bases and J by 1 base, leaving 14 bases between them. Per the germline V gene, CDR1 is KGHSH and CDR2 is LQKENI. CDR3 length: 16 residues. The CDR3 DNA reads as TGTGCCAGCTCACCAATTCTTCGGCAGGGGAACACTGAAGCTTTCTTT. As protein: CASSPILRQGNTEAFF.

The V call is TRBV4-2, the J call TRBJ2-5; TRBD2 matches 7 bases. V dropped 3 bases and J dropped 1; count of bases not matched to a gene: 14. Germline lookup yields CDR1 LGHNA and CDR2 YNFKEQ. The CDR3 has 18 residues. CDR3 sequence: CASSHHGVGGVIQETQYF. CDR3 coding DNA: TGTGCCAGCAGCCATCATGGGGTGGGGGGGGTAATCCAAGAGACCCAGTACTTC.

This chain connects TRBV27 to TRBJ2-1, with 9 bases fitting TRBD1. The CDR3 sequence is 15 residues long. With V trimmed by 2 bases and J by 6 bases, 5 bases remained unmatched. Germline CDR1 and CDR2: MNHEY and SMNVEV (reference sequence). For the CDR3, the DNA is TGTGCCAGCAGTTTAGGGGGACAGGGTCGCAATGAGCAGTTCTTC. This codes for CASSLGGQGRNEQFF.

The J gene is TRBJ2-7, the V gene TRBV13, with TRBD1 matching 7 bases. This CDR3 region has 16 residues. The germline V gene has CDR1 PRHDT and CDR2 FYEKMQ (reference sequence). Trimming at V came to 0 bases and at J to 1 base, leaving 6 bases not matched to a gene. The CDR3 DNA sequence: TGTGCCAGCAGCTTAGGCCGGGTGACAGGGTCCTACGAGCAGTACTTC. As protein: CASSLGRVTGSYEQYF.

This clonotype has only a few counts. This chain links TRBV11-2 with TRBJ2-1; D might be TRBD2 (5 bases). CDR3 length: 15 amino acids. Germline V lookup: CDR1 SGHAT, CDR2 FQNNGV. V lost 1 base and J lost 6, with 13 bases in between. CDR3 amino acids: CASSLGVASSNEQFF. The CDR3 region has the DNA TGTGCCAGCAGCTTAGGGGTGGCTAGCAGCAATGAGCAGTTCTTC.

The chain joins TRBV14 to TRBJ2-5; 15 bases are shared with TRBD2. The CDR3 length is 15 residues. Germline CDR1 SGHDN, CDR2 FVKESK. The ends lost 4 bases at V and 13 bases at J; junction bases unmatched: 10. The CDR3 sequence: CASSLRGLAGGPLYF. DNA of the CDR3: TGTGCCAGCAGCCTTAGAGGACTAGCGGGAGGGCCTCTGTACTTC.

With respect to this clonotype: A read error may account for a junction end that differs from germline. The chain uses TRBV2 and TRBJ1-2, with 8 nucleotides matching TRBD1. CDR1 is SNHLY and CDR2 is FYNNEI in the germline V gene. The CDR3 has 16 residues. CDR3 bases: TGTGCCAGCAGCCTTCGGCGGACAGGGAATAACTACGGCTACACCTTC. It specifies CASSLRRTGNNYGYTF. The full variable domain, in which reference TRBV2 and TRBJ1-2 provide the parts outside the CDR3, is EPEVTQTPSHQVTQMGQEVILRCVPISNHLYFYWYRQILGQKVEFLVSFYNNEISEKSEIFDDQFSVERPDGSNFTLKIRSTKLEDSAMYFCASSLRRTGNNYGYTFGSGTRLTVV.

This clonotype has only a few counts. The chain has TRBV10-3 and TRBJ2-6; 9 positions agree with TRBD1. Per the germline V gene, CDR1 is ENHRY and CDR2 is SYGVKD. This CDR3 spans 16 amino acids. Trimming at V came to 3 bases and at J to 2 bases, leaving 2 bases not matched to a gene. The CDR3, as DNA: TGTGCCATCAGTGACACAGGGGGCGCTGGGGCCAACGTCCTGACTTTC. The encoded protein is CAISDTGGAGANVLTF.